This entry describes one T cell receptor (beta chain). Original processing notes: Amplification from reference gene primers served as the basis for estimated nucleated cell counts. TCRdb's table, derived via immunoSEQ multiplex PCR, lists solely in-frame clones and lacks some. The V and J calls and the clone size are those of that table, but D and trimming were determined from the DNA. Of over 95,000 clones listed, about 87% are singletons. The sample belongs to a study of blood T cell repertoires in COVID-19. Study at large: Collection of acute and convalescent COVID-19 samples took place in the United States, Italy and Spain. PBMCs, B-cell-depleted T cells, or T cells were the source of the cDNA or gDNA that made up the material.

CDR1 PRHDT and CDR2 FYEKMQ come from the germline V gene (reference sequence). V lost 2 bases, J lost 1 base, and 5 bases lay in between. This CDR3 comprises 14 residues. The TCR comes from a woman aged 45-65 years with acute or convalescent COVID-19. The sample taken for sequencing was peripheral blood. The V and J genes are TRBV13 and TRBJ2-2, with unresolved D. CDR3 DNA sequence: TGTGCCAGCAGCTTAACTTTGAACACCGGGGAGCTGTTTTTT. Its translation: CASSLTLNTGELFF.